The clone carrying this TCR beta chain was seen many times. Its antigen is undetermined. The data stem from a study of Graves' ophthalmopathy and Graves' hyperthyroidism. Beta-chain TCR CDR3 regions were amplified from RNA transcripts. The library came from an HTBI-primed first-round RT-PCR and a second-round multiplex PCR. Via MiXCR, TCRdb re-called the multiplex PCR reads, giving one row per CDR3 protein. Found here are a few hundred thousand distinct CDR3 sequences, 15% to 20% of them singletons; the top ten hold 9% to 15%. The study, taken as a whole, reports: The majority of expanded thyroid clonotypes above 0.001 frequency also occurred in blood.

The sequenced sample was peripheral blood. This sequence was found in an adult man with Graves' ophthalmopathy.

The CDR3 loop reads CASSPGDRGNIQYF. The CDR3 coding sequence is TGCGCCAGCAGCCCTGGGGACAGGGGGAACATTCAGTACTTC. V gene TRBV5-1 combines with J gene TRBJ2-4; 11 bases align to TRBD1. Germline CDR1 SGHRS, CDR2 YFSETQ. The CDR3 consists of 14 residues. The V segment lost 4 bases and the J segment 7 bases; nucleotides outside the gene matches: 4.